This T cell receptor beta chain was sequenced in a study of cytomegalovirus exposure and HLA in healthy donors. Study results and limitations: Many donors carried some public TCRs, although rarity characterized most TCR sequences. For most subjects, TCR beta sequences were reported to predict HLA-A and HLA-B alleles with accuracy. A later analysis linked a missense variant in DCLRE1C to the trimming of TCR beta V and J genes.

Regarding this clone: What it binds is not known.

Researchers ran the PCR with 60 Vbeta and 13 Jbeta primers. Assay: immunoSEQ multiplex PCR; the TCRdb copy retains only in-frame clones and omits some. This sample carries about 120,000 clones, 82% of them seen once, and the ten largest clones take roughly 12%. The germline gives CDR1 SGHRS, CDR2 YFSETQ. The CDR3 totals 20 residues. Trimming cost V 0 bases and J 1 base, with 25 bases left between them. This sequence originates from a male donor in good health and CMV-seropositive. The rearrangement uses TRBV5-1 and TRBJ2-5, with D perhaps matching TRBD1 (7 bases). What was sequenced was PBMCs. DNA for the CDR3: TGCGCCAGCAGCTTGGACCCTAAAGGGGGCTCGGGAGTCAGCCAAGAGACCCAGTACTTC. It is translated as CASSLDPKGGSGVSQETQYF. Together with reference TRBV5-1 and TRBJ2-5, the CDR3 gives the full variable domain: KAGVTQTPRYLIKTRGQQVTLSCSPISGHRSVSWYQQTPGQGLQFLFEYFSETQRNKGNFPGRFSGRQFSNSRSEMNVSTLELGDSALYLCASSLDPKGGSGVSQETQYFGPGTRLLVL.